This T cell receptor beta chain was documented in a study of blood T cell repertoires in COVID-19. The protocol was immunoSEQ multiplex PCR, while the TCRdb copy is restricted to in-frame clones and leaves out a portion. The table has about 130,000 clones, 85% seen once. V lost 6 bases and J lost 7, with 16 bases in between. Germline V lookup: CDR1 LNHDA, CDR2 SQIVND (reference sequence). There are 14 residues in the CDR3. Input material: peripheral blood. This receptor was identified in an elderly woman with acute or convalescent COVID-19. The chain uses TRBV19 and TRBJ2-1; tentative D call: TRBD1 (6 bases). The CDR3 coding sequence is TGTGCCAGTAGGCGGGCGGTAACAGGGAATGAGCAGTTCTTC. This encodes CASRRAVTGNEQFF.